This T cell receptor (beta chain) originates from a study of control samples from healthy donors and cancer patients. Trimming took 6 bases from V and 3 from J, leaving 8 bases between them. The CDR3 extends over 13 amino acids. Germline lookup yields CDR1 SEHNR and CDR2 FQNEAQ (reference sequence). TCRdb's table, derived via immunoSEQ multiplex PCR, lists solely in-frame clones and lacks some. Seen here are 95,000 to 150,000 clones, about nine tenths observed once, and the top ten hold about 7.2%. The specimen sequenced was blood. The sequence was collected from a woman younger than 35 in good health. V gene TRBV7-9 combines with J gene TRBJ2-2; D is ambiguous. The CDR3: CASRRTDTGELFF. The CDR3 DNA follows: TGTGCCAGCAGGAGGACCGACACCGGGGAGCTGTTTTTT.